One sample yielded the 19 T cell receptor beta chains listed below, sequenced in a study of T-cell memory formation after mild COVID-19. TCRdb recomputed calls from the 5' RACE reads with MiXCR, one row per CDR3 protein. The sample carries about 340,000 distinct CDR3 sequences, approximately 15% recorded once. Sequences were obtained from PBMCs or a T cell subset sorted from them (not recorded which). The receptor source for this set is a man younger than 30 who had mild COVID-19 (a few samples of this study predate the infection). Cell type and time point are not known.

The chain couples TRBV4-3 to TRBJ2-3; D call uncertain. Looked up from germline, CDR1 is LGHNA and CDR2 is YSLEER. This CDR3 is 12 amino acids long. Trimming stripped 1 base from V and 7 bases from J, with 6 bases between. The chain's CDR3 is CASSQVSYTQYF. The CDR3 coding sequence is TGCGCCAGCAGCCAAGTTAGCTATACGCAGTATTTT.

The rearrangement links TRBV5-1 to TRBJ1-6; D might be TRBD1 (5 bases). V was trimmed by 3 bases and J by 0 bases, leaving 13 bases between them. Germline V CDR1 and CDR2: SGHRS, YFSETQ. CDR3 length equals 17 residues. The CDR3 here is CASSSGHSSSYNSPLHF. The CDR3 DNA reads TGCGCCAGCAGCTCCGGACACTCGAGCTCCTATAATTCACCCCTCCACTTT.

The chain couples TRBV24-1 to TRBJ2-3, with D maybe TRBD1 (6 bases). CDR1 is KGHDR and CDR2 is SFDVKD in the germline V gene. V was cut by 4 bases and J by 8 bases, with 12 bases left in between. The CDR3 spans 13 residues. The CDR3 sequence: CATSDTGFGTQYF. CDR3 nucleotide sequence: TGTGCCACCAGTGACACAGGGTTTGGTACGCAGTATTTT.

In its sample, this clonotype was seen a few times. The chain joins TRBV6-5 to TRBJ1-6; no definite D call. V was cut by 6 bases and J by 9 bases, with 18 bases left in between. The CDR3 runs to 15 residues. Germline loops: CDR1 MNHEY, CDR2 SVGAGI. The CDR3: CASRRTRGRASPLHF. As DNA, the CDR3 is TGTGCCAGCAGGCGGACTCGAGGGAGAGCTTCACCCCTCCACTTT.

This clonotype was counted ten times or more. This chain connects TRBV20-1 to TRBJ1-1, with 9 positions matching TRBD1. Unmatched junction bases numbered 4, after V lost 7 bases and J lost 4 bases. Germline loops: CDR1 DFQATT, CDR2 SNEGSKA (reference sequence). The CDR3 is 12 amino acids. This CDR3 reads CSVRDRVTEAFF. CDR3 DNA: TGCAGTGTACGGGACAGGGTCACTGAAGCTTTCTTT.

The V call is TRBV20-1, the J call TRBJ1-3, with a weak D call TRBD1 (5 bases). Trimming shortened V by 5 bases and J by 0 bases, and 8 bases separated the two germline ends. The CDR3 is 13 residues long. Germline CDR1 is DFQATT and CDR2 is SNEGSKA (reference sequence). In DNA form, the CDR3 reads TGCAGTGCTTGGGGGAGCTCTGGAAACACCATATATTTT. Its protein is CSAWGSSGNTIYF.

CDR3: CASSQDRGQGDEKLFF. CDR3 DNA: TGCGCCAGCAGCCAAGATCGGGGACAGGGGGATGAAAAACTGTTTTTT. The chain links TRBV4-3 to TRBJ1-4, with 11 bases fitting TRBD1. The CDR3 is 16 residues long. CDR1 and CDR2 from the germline V gene are LGHNA and YSLEER. V gave up 0 bases and J gave up 6 bases; unmatched junction bases: 3.

This clonotype was picked up a small number of times. This rearrangement joins TRBV6-1 to TRBJ2-7; weak D call: TRBD1 (5 bases). The germline V gene encodes CDR1 MNHNS and CDR2 SASEGT. Trimming removed 1 base at V and 0 bases at J, with 10 bases between. The CDR3 totals 15 residues. The CDR3 DNA sequence: TGTGCCAGCAGTGAAGGGTGGGGCAGCTCCTACGAGCAGTACTTC. It translates to CASSEGWGSSYEQYF.

The chain recombines TRBV7-2 with TRBJ1-1, with D uncertain. Germline V gene lookup returns CDR1 SGHTA and CDR2 FQGNSA. CDR3 length: 15 amino acids. V was cut by 3 bases and J by 7 bases, with 18 bases left in between. The CDR3, as DNA: TGTGCCAGCAGCTTCCCCGGACGAGGAACCCTTGAAGCTTTCTTT. Residues: CASSFPGRGTLEAFF.

This clonotype has just a few counts. This chain uses TRBV20-1 with TRBJ2-7, with D perhaps matching TRBD2 (5 bases). V dropped 2 bases and J dropped 0 bases, with 11 bases sitting between them. The CDR3 runs to 14 residues. The V gene's germline CDR1 is DFQATT and CDR2 SNEGSKA (reference sequence). The CDR3 loop reads CSARNGESSYEQYV. CDR3 DNA: TGCAGTGCTAGAAACGGGGAAAGCTCCTACGAGCAGTACGTC.

This clonotype occurred a few times. V is TRBV20-1 and J is TRBJ2-7; no firm D call. This CDR3 spans 14 amino acids. With 5 bases removed from V and 0 bases from J, the gap between germline ends came to 14 bases. Germline lookup yields CDR1 DFQATT and CDR2 SNEGSKA (reference sequence). The CDR3 loop is CSAVQGSSSYEQYF. CDR3 nucleotide sequence: TGCAGTGCTGTCCAAGGGTCAAGCTCCTACGAGCAGTACTTC.

This clonotype was counted a few times. The chain combines TRBV7-9 with TRBJ1-2; tentative D call: TRBD1 (5 bases). The ends were cut back, 1 base at V and 8 bases at J, with 17 bases in the middle. The CDR3 extends over 15 amino acids. The germline V gene encodes CDR1 SEHNR and CDR2 FQNEAQ (reference sequence). The CDR3 coding sequence is TGTGCCAGCAGCTTAGAATCGGCCAGGGTAGGAGGCTACACCTTC. This codes for CASSLESARVGGYTF. Full variable domain (rest looked up from reference TRBV7-9 and TRBJ1-2): DTGVSQNPRHKITKRGQNVTFRCDPISEHNRLYWYRQTLGQGPEFLTYFQNEAQLEKSRLLSDRFSAERPKGSFSTLEIQRTEQGDSAMYLCASSLESARVGGYTFGSGTRLTVV.

This rearrangement joins TRBV27 to TRBJ1-2; TRBD1 matches 7 bases. CDR1 is MNHEY, CDR2 SMNVEV, per germline (reference sequence). CDR3 length: 14 amino acids. The junction had 9 bases not matched to a gene; V was cut back by 8 bases and J by 3 bases. CDR3 residues: CASPLTGVDYGYTF. The CDR3 DNA sequence: TGTGCCAGCCCCCTAACAGGGGTTGACTATGGCTACACCTTC.

The rearrangement uses TRBV7-9 and TRBJ2-5; either TRBD1 or TRBD2 may fit D (5 bases each). With 1 base removed from V and 5 bases from J, the gap between germline ends came to 11 bases. Germline assignment: CDR1 SEHNR and CDR2 FQNEAQ (reference sequence). The CDR3 length is 14 residues. The DNA of the CDR3 is TGTGCCAGCAGCTTAGTGGGGACGGGTGAGACCCAGTACTTC. Translated, it gives CASSLVGTGETQYF.

This clonotype has more than one count but fewer than ten. The CDR3 DNA reads as TGTGCCAGCAGGCGAGGGGGGGGTGAAAAACTGTTTTTT. This gives the protein CASRRGGGEKLFF. J is TRBJ1-4 and V is TRBV6-5; D perhaps matches TRBD1 (6 bases). The CDR3 runs to 13 residues. V lost 6 bases and J lost 7, with 12 bases in between. From germline, CDR1 is MNHEY and CDR2 SVGAGI.

The V call is TRBV3-1, the J call TRBJ1-5; D remains ambiguous. The CDR3 length is 14 residues. Germline V gene lookup returns CDR1 LGHDT and CDR2 YNNKEL (reference sequence). V lost 1 base, J lost 6 bases, and 10 bases lay in between. In DNA form, the CDR3 reads TGTGCCAGCAGCCAAGGTCAGCCCCCTCAGCCCCAGCATTTT. It yields the protein CASSQGQPPQPQHF.

The chain uses TRBV5-1 and TRBJ2-3; the D is unclear. Germline V gene sequence: CDR1 SGHRS, CDR2 YFSETQ. The CDR3 is made up of 15 amino acids. Trimming stripped 2 bases from V and 3 bases from J, with 13 bases between. CDR3 protein: CASSFGQSVTDTQYF. In DNA form, the CDR3 reads TGCGCCAGCAGCTTCGGGCAGTCTGTAACAGATACGCAGTATTTT. Together with reference TRBV5-1 and TRBJ2-3, the CDR3 gives the full variable domain: KAGVTQTPRYLIKTRGQQVTLSCSPISGHRSVSWYQQTPGQGLQFLFEYFSETQRNKGNFPGRFSGRQFSNSRSEMNVSTLELGDSALYLCASSFGQSVTDTQYFGPGTRLTVL.

The table lists this clonotype with many counts. The chain joins TRBV6-6 to TRBJ2-7; D ambiguous. The CDR3 loop spans 13 amino acids. Germline V gene lookup returns CDR1 MNHNY and CDR2 SVGAGI (reference sequence). V gave up 4 bases and J gave up 8 bases, with 15 bases separating them. CDR3 loop: CASSSGGVPKQYV. The CDR3 DNA is TGTGCCAGCAGTTCAGGTGGTGTCCCGAAGCAGTACGTC.

This clonotype turned up a few times. The rearrangement links TRBV6-6 to TRBJ2-5; possible D gene TRBD1, 5 bases. With 0 bases removed from V and 5 bases from J, the gap between germline ends came to 7 bases. Germline CDR1 is MNHNY and CDR2 is SVGAGI (reference sequence). This CDR3 is built from 13 residues. The CDR3 protein is CASSYSKGETQYF. The CDR3 DNA follows: TGTGCCAGCAGTTACTCGAAGGGGGAGACCCAGTACTTC.